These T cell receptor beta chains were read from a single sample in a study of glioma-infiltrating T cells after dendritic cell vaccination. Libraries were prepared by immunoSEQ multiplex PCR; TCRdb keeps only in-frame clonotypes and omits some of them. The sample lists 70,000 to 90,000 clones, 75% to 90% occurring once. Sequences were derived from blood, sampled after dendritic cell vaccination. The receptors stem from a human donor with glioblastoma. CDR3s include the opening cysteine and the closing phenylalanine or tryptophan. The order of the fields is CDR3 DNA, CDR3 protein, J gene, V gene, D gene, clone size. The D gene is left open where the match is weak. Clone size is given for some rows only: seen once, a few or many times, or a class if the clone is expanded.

CDR3 DNA: TGCGCCAGCAGCCAAGGGGCAGAAGGGGGCTCCTACGAGCAGTACTTC
CDR3 protein: CASSQGAEGGSYEQYF
J gene: TRBJ2-7
V gene: TRBV4-3
D gene: NA
clone size: NA

CDR3 DNA: TGTGCCAGCAGTGACGGGACAGGTACCTATGGCTACACCTTC
CDR3 protein: CASSDGTGTYGYTF
J gene: TRBJ1-2
V gene: TRBV6-4
D gene: TRBD1
clone size: NA

CDR3 DNA: TGTGCCAGCAGCTTACAGGGGAGTACTGAAGCTTTCTTT
CDR3 protein: CASSLQGSTEAFF
J gene: TRBJ1-1
V gene: TRBV7-9
D gene: NA
clone size: NA

CDR3 DNA: TGTGCCAGCAGCTTGACCGCTAGCGACTACGAGCAGTACTTC
CDR3 protein: CASSLTASDYEQYF
J gene: TRBJ2-7
V gene: TRBV5-5
D gene: NA
clone size: NA

CDR3 DNA: TGTGCCAGCTCACCGATCGGGAATAGCAATCAGCCCCAGCATTTT
CDR3 protein: CASSPIGNSNQPQHF
J gene: TRBJ1-5
V gene: TRBV18
D gene: NA
clone size: NA

CDR3 DNA: TGTGCCAGCTCACCGAAGGGGCCCAATTCACCCCTCCACTTT
CDR3 protein: CASSPKGPNSPLHF
J gene: TRBJ1-6
V gene: TRBV18
D gene: NA
clone size: NA

CDR3 DNA: TGTGCCAGCAGCTCTAGCGGGGGGGCCCACAATGAGCAGTTCTTC
CDR3 protein: CASSSSGGAHNEQFF
J gene: TRBJ2-1
V gene: TRBV7-3
D gene: TRBD2
clone size: NA

CDR3 DNA: TGTGCCTGGATTGGCAGGGGGTATAATGGCTACACCTTC
CDR3 protein: CAWIGRGYNGYTF
J gene: TRBJ1-2
V gene: TRBV30
D gene: TRBD1
clone size: NA

CDR3 DNA: TGTGCCAGCAGTTCCCCGGGACAGGCAAACTATGGCTACACCTTC
CDR3 protein: CASSSPGQANYGYTF
J gene: TRBJ1-2
V gene: TRBV6-5
D gene: TRBD1
clone size: NA

CDR3 DNA: TGTGCCAGCAGCTTAGGGGCCTCTAGCGGGGGTACGAAGACCCAGTACTTC
CDR3 protein: CASSLGASSGGTKTQYF
J gene: TRBJ2-5
V gene: TRBV7-2
D gene: TRBD2
clone size: few

CDR3 DNA: TGTGCCAGCAGTGAGGGACAGTTAAACTATGGCTACACCTTC
CDR3 protein: CASSEGQLNYGYTF
J gene: TRBJ1-2
V gene: TRBV2
D gene: TRBD1
clone size: NA

CDR3 DNA: TGTGCCAGCAGCTTCACAGGGGGCGAGGGTCAGCCCCAGCATTTT
CDR3 protein: CASSFTGGEGQPQHF
J gene: TRBJ1-5
V gene: TRBV5-8
D gene: TRBD1
clone size: NA

CDR3 DNA: TGCGCCAGCAGCACCGACAGCAACACCGGGGAGCTGTTTTTT
CDR3 protein: CASSTDSNTGELFF
J gene: TRBJ2-2
V gene: TRBV5-1
D gene: NA
clone size: once

CDR3 DNA: TGTGCCAGCAGTACCGGCAGGGGCAGTCACTATGGCTACACCTTC
CDR3 protein: CASSTGRGSHYGYTF
J gene: TRBJ1-2
V gene: TRBV28
D gene: NA
clone size: NA

CDR3 DNA: TGTGCCAGTAGTATGTCCAGGGAAGGAGAGACCCAGTACTTC
CDR3 protein: CASSMSREGETQYF
J gene: TRBJ2-5
V gene: TRBV19
D gene: NA
clone size: few

CDR3 DNA: TGTGCCTGGAGTAGGTACGGGGATGGAAACACCATATATTTT
CDR3 protein: CAWSRYGDGNTIYF
J gene: TRBJ1-3
V gene: TRBV30
D gene: NA
clone size: NA

CDR3 DNA: TGTGCCACCGGACAGGGCAACACCGGGGAGCTGTTTTTT
CDR3 protein: CATGQGNTGELFF
J gene: TRBJ2-2
V gene: TRBV10-3
D gene: TRBD1
clone size: NA

CDR3 DNA: TGTGCCATCAGCTCCGGGACAGGGGACGAAAAACTGTTTTTT
CDR3 protein: CAISSGTGDEKLFF
J gene: TRBJ1-4
V gene: TRBV10-3
D gene: TRBD1
clone size: few

CDR3 DNA: TGTGCCAGCAGCGTAGGGACAGACCCCTATGGCTACACCTTC
CDR3 protein: CASSVGTDPYGYTF
J gene: TRBJ1-2
V gene: TRBV9
D gene: NA
clone size: NA

CDR3 DNA: TGTGCCAGCAGTTACTCGGGGGGGCAGAACAATGAGCAGTTCTTC
CDR3 protein: CASSYSGGQNNEQFF
J gene: TRBJ2-1
V gene: TRBV6-6
D gene: NA
clone size: NA

CDR3 DNA: TGTGCCAGCTCACAGACAGGAAGCAATCAGCCCCAGCATTTT
CDR3 protein: CASSQTGSNQPQHF
J gene: TRBJ1-5
V gene: TRBV18
D gene: NA
clone size: NA

CDR3 DNA: TGTGCCAGCAGTTTAAGGGACAGTCCCTACAATGAGCAGTTCTTC
CDR3 protein: CASSLRDSPYNEQFF
J gene: TRBJ2-1
V gene: TRBV6-5
D gene: TRBD1
clone size: NA

CDR3 DNA: TGTGCCAGTAAGGACAGGACGAACACTGAAGCTTTCTTT
CDR3 protein: CASKDRTNTEAFF
J gene: TRBJ1-1
V gene: TRBV19
D gene: TRBD1
clone size: NA

CDR3 DNA: TGTGCCAGCAGGGGGGGACAGGACTATGGCTACACCTTC
CDR3 protein: CASRGGQDYGYTF
J gene: TRBJ1-2
V gene: TRBV2
D gene: TRBD1
clone size: NA

CDR3 DNA: TGTGCCAGCAGTTCGGACAGGGGTTCCTTAAACACCGGGGAGCTGTTTTTT
CDR3 protein: CASSSDRGSLNTGELFF
J gene: TRBJ2-2
V gene: TRBV2
D gene: TRBD1
clone size: NA

CDR3 DNA: TGTGCCAGCAGCGTGACTAGCGGGGGGCCAGGAGAGACCCAGTACTTC
CDR3 protein: CASSVTSGGPGETQYF
J gene: TRBJ2-5
V gene: TRBV9
D gene: TRBD2
clone size: NA

CDR3 DNA: TGCAGCTTACTAGGGCATGAGCAGTTCTTC
CDR3 protein: CSLLGHEQFF
J gene: TRBJ2-1
V gene: TRBV20-1
D gene: NA
clone size: NA

CDR3 DNA: TGTGCCATCAGTCCCGGGACACCCTCCTACGAGCAGTACTTC
CDR3 protein: CAISPGTPSYEQYF
J gene: TRBJ2-7
V gene: TRBV10-3
D gene: NA
clone size: NA

CDR3 DNA: TGCGCCAGCAGCTTGGCCTGGGCGGGGGATGGGACAGATACGCAGTATTTT
CDR3 protein: CASSLAWAGDGTDTQYF
J gene: TRBJ2-3
V gene: TRBV5-1
D gene: TRBD2
clone size: NA

CDR3 DNA: TGTGCCAGCACTTGGACAGGGTCAGGTGAAAAACTGTTTTTT
CDR3 protein: CASTWTGSGEKLFF
J gene: TRBJ1-4
V gene: TRBV2
D gene: TRBD1
clone size: NA

CDR3 DNA: TGCAGTGCTAGGAGGATTGATGGCTACACCTTC
CDR3 protein: CSARRIDGYTF
J gene: TRBJ1-2
V gene: TRBV20-1
D gene: NA
clone size: NA

CDR3 DNA: TGTGCCAGCAGCGAGGGACAAAACAATGAGCAGTTCTTC
CDR3 protein: CASSEGQNNEQFF
J gene: TRBJ2-1
V gene: TRBV7-2
D gene: NA
clone size: NA

CDR3 DNA: TGTGCCTCAAGGCGGGCCTCGTCGGACTATGGCTACACCTTC
CDR3 protein: CASRRASSDYGYTF
J gene: TRBJ1-2
V gene: TRBV9
D gene: NA
clone size: NA

CDR3 DNA: TGTGCCAGCAGCCCAAATCTAGCAGAGCAGTACTTC
CDR3 protein: CASSPNLAEQYF
J gene: TRBJ2-7
V gene: TRBV11-2
D gene: NA
clone size: NA

CDR3 DNA: TGTGCCAGTAGTAGACGGGGACCCGGGGGTGAAAAACTGTTTTTT
CDR3 protein: CASSRRGPGGEKLFF
J gene: TRBJ1-4
V gene: TRBV19
D gene: NA
clone size: NA

CDR3 DNA: TGTGCCACCAGCAGAGACCGGGACAGGGTAAGCGAGCAGTACTTC
CDR3 protein: CATSRDRDRVSEQYF
J gene: TRBJ2-7
V gene: TRBV15
D gene: TRBD1
clone size: NA

CDR3 DNA: TGTGCCAGCAGCGAGGGGGCTGATCGGCACTCGACGTATGGCTACACCTTC
CDR3 protein: CASSEGADRHSTYGYTF
J gene: TRBJ1-2
V gene: TRBV9
D gene: TRBD1
clone size: NA

CDR3 DNA: TGTGCCAGCAGATTGACTAGCGGGGAGAACACCGGGGAGCTGTTTTTT
CDR3 protein: CASRLTSGENTGELFF
J gene: TRBJ2-2
V gene: TRBV7-2
D gene: TRBD2
clone size: NA

CDR3 DNA: TGTGCCAGCAGCCAAGAATCGGCTAGCGGGGGGGATGGCACCGGGGAGCTGTTTTTT
CDR3 protein: CASSQESASGGDGTGELFF
J gene: TRBJ2-2
V gene: TRBV4-2
D gene: TRBD2
clone size: NA

CDR3 DNA: TGTGCCAGCAGTGAAGAACGGGGTCCTAATCAGCCCCAGCATTTT
CDR3 protein: CASSEERGPNQPQHF
J gene: TRBJ1-5
V gene: TRBV6-1
D gene: NA
clone size: NA

CDR3 DNA: TGTGCCAGCAGCTCATCCCCCCGGGGGTTGTCAGATACGCAGTATTTT
CDR3 protein: CASSSSPRGLSDTQYF
J gene: TRBJ2-3
V gene: TRBV7-2
D gene: NA
clone size: NA

CDR3 DNA: TGTGCCAGCAGCCACGGGACACTATCCCGGGAGCAGTACTTC
CDR3 protein: CASSHGTLSREQYF
J gene: TRBJ2-7
V gene: TRBV5-4
D gene: NA
clone size: NA

CDR3 DNA: TGTGCCAGCAGCCAGACAGGCTATAGCAATCAGCCCCAGCATTTT
CDR3 protein: CASSQTGYSNQPQHF
J gene: TRBJ1-5
V gene: TRBV5-5
D gene: NA
clone size: NA

CDR3 DNA: TGCGCCAGCGCGAATCTGCGGATCCCTGACAGGGGCTCACACGTCGTCGGAGCTTTCTTT
CDR3 protein: CASANLRIPDRGSHVVGAFF
J gene: TRBJ1-1
V gene: TRBV5-1
D gene: TRBD1
clone size: once